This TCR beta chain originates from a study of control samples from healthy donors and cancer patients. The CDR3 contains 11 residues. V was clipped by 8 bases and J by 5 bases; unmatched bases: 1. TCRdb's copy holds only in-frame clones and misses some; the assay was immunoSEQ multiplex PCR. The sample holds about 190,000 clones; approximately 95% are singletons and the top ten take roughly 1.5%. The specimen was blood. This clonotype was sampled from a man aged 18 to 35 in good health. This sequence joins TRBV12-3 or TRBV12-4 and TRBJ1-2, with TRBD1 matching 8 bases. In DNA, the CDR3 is TGTGCCAGCGGGACAGGTTATGGCTACACCTTC. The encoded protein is CASGTGYGYTF.